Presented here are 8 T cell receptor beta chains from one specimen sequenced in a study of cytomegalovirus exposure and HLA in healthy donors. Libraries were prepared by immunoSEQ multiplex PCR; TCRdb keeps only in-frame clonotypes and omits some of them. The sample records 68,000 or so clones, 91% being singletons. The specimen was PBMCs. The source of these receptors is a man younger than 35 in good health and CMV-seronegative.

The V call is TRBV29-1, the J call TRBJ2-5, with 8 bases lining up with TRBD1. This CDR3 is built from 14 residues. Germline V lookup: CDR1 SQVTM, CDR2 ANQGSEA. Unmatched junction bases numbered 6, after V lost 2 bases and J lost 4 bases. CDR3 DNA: TGCAGCGTTGAACGGACAGGGAGTGGAGAGACCCAGTACTTC. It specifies CSVERTGSGETQYF.

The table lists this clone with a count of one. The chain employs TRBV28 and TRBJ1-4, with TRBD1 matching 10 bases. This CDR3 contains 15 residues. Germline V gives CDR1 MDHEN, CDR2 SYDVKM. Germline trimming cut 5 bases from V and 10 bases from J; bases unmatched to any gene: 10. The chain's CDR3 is CASSNGGTGVRKLFF. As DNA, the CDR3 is TGTGCCAGCAGTAACGGGGGGACAGGGGTCAGAAAACTGTTTTTT.

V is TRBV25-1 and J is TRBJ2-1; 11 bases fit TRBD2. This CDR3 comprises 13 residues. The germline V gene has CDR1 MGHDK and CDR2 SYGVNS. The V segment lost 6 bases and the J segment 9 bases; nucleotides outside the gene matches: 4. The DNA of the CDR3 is TGTGCCAGCAGACTAGCGGGAGCGTTTGAGCAGTTCTTC. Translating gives CASRLAGAFEQFF.

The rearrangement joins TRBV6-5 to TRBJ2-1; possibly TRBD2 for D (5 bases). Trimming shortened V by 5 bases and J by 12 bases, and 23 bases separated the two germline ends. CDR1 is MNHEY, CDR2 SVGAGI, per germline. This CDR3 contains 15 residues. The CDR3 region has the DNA TGTGCCAGCAGTCACCACGATGGACGGGAATTAGGGCAGTTCTTC. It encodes CASSHHDGRELGQFF.

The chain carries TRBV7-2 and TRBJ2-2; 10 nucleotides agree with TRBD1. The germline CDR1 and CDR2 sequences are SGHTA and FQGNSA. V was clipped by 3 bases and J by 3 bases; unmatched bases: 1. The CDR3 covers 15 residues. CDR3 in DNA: TGTGCCAGCAGCTTGGGACAGGGGTACACCGGGGAGCTGTTTTTT. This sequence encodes CASSLGQGYTGELFF. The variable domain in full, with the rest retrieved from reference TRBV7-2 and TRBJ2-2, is GAGVSQSPSNKVTEKGKDVELRCDPISGHTALYWYRQSLGQGLEFLIYFQGNSAPDKSGLPSDRFSAERTGGSVSTLTIQRTQQEDSAVYLCASSLGQGYTGELFFGEGSRLTVL.

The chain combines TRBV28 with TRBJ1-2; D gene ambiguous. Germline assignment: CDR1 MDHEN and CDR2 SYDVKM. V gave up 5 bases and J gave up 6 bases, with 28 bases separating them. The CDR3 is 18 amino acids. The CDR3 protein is CASSRRLVSGRVLDGYTF. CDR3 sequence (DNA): TGTGCCAGCAGTCGAAGATTGGTTTCGGGTCGGGTACTGGATGGCTACACCTTC.

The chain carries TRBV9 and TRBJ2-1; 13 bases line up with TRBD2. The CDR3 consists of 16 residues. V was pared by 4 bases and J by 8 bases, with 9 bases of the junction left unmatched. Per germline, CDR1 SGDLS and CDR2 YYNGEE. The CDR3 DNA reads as TGTGCCAGCAGCCCGATACTAGCGGGAGGGGGATATGAGCAGTTCTTC. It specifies CASSPILAGGGYEQFF.

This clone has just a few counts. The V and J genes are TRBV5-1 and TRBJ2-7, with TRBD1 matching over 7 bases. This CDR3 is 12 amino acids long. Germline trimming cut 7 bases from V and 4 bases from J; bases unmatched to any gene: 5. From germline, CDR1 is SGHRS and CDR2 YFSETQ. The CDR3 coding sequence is TGCGCCAGCCGGGACAGAAATTACGAGCAGTACTTC. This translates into CASRDRNYEQYF.